This passage covers 21 T cell receptor beta chains from one sample sequenced in a study of OX40 agonist ivuxolimab in advanced cancers. Sequencing used immunoSEQ multiplex PCR; TCRdb keeps in-frame clones, though not all of them. The profile covers under 85,000 clones, with roughly 93% appearing a single time and over 5% taken by the ten largest. The sequencing used CD4+ or CD8+ T cells sorted from blood, collected in a trial of the OX40 agonist ivuxolimab. The receptor source for this set is an adult with an advanced solid tumor such as melanoma, head and neck, liver or kidney cancer.

The chain combines TRBV27 with TRBJ2-7; TRBD2 aligns across 10 bases. The V gene's germline CDR1 is MNHEY and CDR2 SMNVEV (reference sequence). The CDR3 length is 15 residues. V dropped 1 base and J dropped 4; count of bases not matched to a gene: 4. The CDR3 nucleotides are TGTGCCAGCAGTTTATACCCTAGCGGGAGTTACGAGCAGTACTTC. Translation: CASSLYPSGSYEQYF.

The chain joins TRBV27 to TRBJ2-3; TRBD2 matches at 9 bases. CDR3 size: 16 residues. The germline CDR1 and CDR2 sequences are MNHEY and SMNVEV (reference sequence). With V trimmed by 3 bases and J by 0 bases, 4 bases remained unmatched. The CDR3 spells CASSLGGRVSTDTQYF. The DNA for the CDR3 is TGTGCCAGCAGTTTGGGCGGGAGGGTCAGCACAGATACGCAGTATTTT.

This chain links TRBV7-6 with TRBJ2-7, with a tentative D call TRBD1 (6 bases). Germline-derived CDR1 and CDR2 are SGHVS and FNYEAQ. CDR3 size: 14 residues. Deletions cut 3 bases from V and 4 bases from J, with 13 bases between. The CDR3 region has the DNA TGTGCCAGCAGCTTTGGGGGCGCAGGGTACGAGCAGTACTTC. As protein: CASSFGGAGYEQYF.

The chain joins TRBV7-6 to TRBJ2-1, with unresolved D. The ends were cut back, 1 base at V and 7 bases at J, with 8 bases in the middle. Germline CDR1 and CDR2: SGHVS and FNYEAQ. The CDR3 is made up of 13 amino acids. CDR3 amino acids: CASSLEFGNEQFF. The DNA for the CDR3 is TGTGCCAGCAGCTTAGAGTTTGGTAATGAGCAGTTCTTC.

This rearrangement joins TRBV5-1 to TRBJ2-1, with TRBD1 as a possible D gene (5 bases). With 0 bases removed from V and 7 bases from J, the gap between germline ends came to 14 bases. Germline assignment: CDR1 SGHRS and CDR2 YFSETQ. This CDR3 has 15 residues. CDR3 loop: CASSLEPGWGNEQFF. CDR3 DNA: TGCGCCAGCAGCTTGGAACCAGGGTGGGGAAATGAGCAGTTCTTC. The full variable domain, in which reference TRBV5-1 and TRBJ2-1 provide the parts outside the CDR3, is KAGVTQTPRYLIKTRGQQVTLSCSPISGHRSVSWYQQTPGQGLQFLFEYFSETQRNKGNFPGRFSGRQFSNSRSEMNVSTLELGDSALYLCASSLEPGWGNEQFFGPGTRLTVL.

V gene TRBV12-5 combines with J gene TRBJ1-5; the D gene is possibly TRBD1 (6 bases). The CDR3 sequence is 13 residues long. Deletions cut 7 bases from V and 7 bases from J, with 14 bases between. Looked up from germline, CDR1 is LGHNT and CDR2 is FRNRAP. DNA for the CDR3: TGTGCTAGTGCCTCAGGGGTTTGGCAGCCCCAGCATTTT. This gives the protein CASASGVWQPQHF.

The chain joins TRBV15 to TRBJ2-7; a possible D gene is TRBD1 (5 bases). V dropped 1 base and J dropped 0 bases, with 10 bases sitting between them. In germline, CDR1 is LNHNV, CDR2 YYDKDF (reference sequence). CDR3 size: 15 residues. The CDR3: CATSRGTLSSYEQYF. CDR3 nucleotides: TGTGCCACCAGCAGAGGGACATTAAGCTCCTACGAGCAGTACTTC.

The rearrangement links TRBV4-1 to TRBJ1-2; tentative D call: TRBD1 (5 bases). Between the trimmed V and J ends, which lost 2 bases and 4 bases, there was a span of 11 bases. The CDR3 is 14 amino acids. Germline V gene lookup returns CDR1 MGHRA and CDR2 YSYEKL. CDR3 sequence reads: CASSQHERGYGYTF. In nucleotides, the CDR3 is TGCGCCAGCAGCCAACACGAGAGGGGCTATGGCTACACCTTC.

The J gene is TRBJ2-7, the V gene TRBV19; 7 bases line up with TRBD1. Per germline, CDR1 LNHDA and CDR2 SQIVND (reference sequence). The CDR3 consists of 17 residues. V shed 3 bases, J shed 1 base, and the junction held 12 bases outside the gene matches. The CDR3 bases are TGTGCCAGTAGTATCGTTGGGGACAGATCTGATTCCTACGAGCAGTACTTC. Encoded protein: CASSIVGDRSDSYEQYF.

The rearrangement uses TRBV6-6 and TRBJ2-7, with D possibly matching TRBD1 (6 bases). The CDR3 sequence is 14 residues long. Germline values: CDR1 MNHNY, CDR2 SVGAGI (reference sequence). Between the trimmed V and J ends, which lost 6 bases and 2 bases, there was a span of 14 bases. The CDR3 nucleotides read TGTGCCAGCAGGAATACAGGGTTTCCCTACGAGCAGTACTTC. This sequence encodes CASRNTGFPYEQYF.

The rearrangement uses TRBV9 and TRBJ1-1; the D is unclear. The CDR3 extends over 14 amino acids. V gave up 4 bases and J gave up 1 base, with 11 bases separating them. Germline assignment: CDR1 SGDLS and CDR2 YYNGEE. For the CDR3, the DNA is TGTGCCAGCAGCCCTGGTTGGGGGAACACTGAAGCTTTCTTT. Residues: CASSPGWGNTEAFF.

In this sample, this clone turned up once. The V gene is TRBV13, the J gene TRBJ1-3, with 7 positions matching TRBD1. Germline V lookup: CDR1 PRHDT, CDR2 FYEKMQ (reference sequence). The CDR3 spans 14 residues. Trimming took 5 bases from V and 9 from J; bases not matched to a gene: 10. The DNA of the CDR3 is TGTGCCAGCAGCCCCTTTCAGGGGGGAGCCACCATATATTTT. It specifies CASSPFQGGATIYF.

This chain joins TRBV7-9 and TRBJ2-1, with 13 bases lining up with TRBD2. CDR3 length equals 18 residues. The junction had 5 bases not matched to a gene; V was cut back by 3 bases and J by 0 bases. Per germline, CDR1 SEHNR and CDR2 FQNEAQ (reference sequence). The CDR3 spells CASSFPRTSGSSYNEQFF. Written as DNA, the CDR3 is TGTGCCAGCAGCTTTCCCAGGACTAGCGGGAGCTCCTACAATGAGCAGTTCTTC.

The V and J genes are TRBV4-3 and TRBJ2-7; the D gene is possibly TRBD1 (5 bases). In germline, CDR1 is LGHNA, CDR2 YSLEER. This CDR3 contains 15 residues. Trimming took 0 bases from V and 3 from J, leaving 12 bases between them. The DNA for the CDR3 is TGCGCCAGCAGCCAAGATGTACAGGCTAACTACGAGCAGTACTTC. This translates into CASSQDVQANYEQYF.

This clone appeared once. The chain carries TRBV11-2 and TRBJ2-2; 7 nucleotides agree with TRBD1. CDR3 size: 19 residues. The J segment lost 5 bases and the V segment lost 1 base, leaving 16 bases of the junction unmatched. Germline lookup yields CDR1 SGHAT and CDR2 FQNNGV. The CDR3 sequence: CASSLVPGVRGMGTGELFF. DNA of the CDR3: TGTGCCAGCAGCTTAGTCCCAGGTGTCAGGGGGATGGGGACCGGGGAGCTGTTTTTT.

V is TRBV6-1 and J is TRBJ2-7; the match to TRBD1 covers 7 bases. The V gene's germline CDR1 is MNHNS and CDR2 SASEGT. CDR3 length: 15 residues. Trimming took 5 bases from V and 4 from J; bases not matched to a gene: 11. Written as DNA, the CDR3 is TGTGCCAGCAGTAAAACGGGACAGACTTATTACGAGCAGTACTTC. Amino acids: CASSKTGQTYYEQYF.

The gene calls are TRBV11-2 and TRBJ2-1; 7 positions agree with TRBD2. The length of the CDR3 is 14 residues. The germline CDR1 and CDR2 sequences are SGHAT and FQNNGV. V gave up 3 bases and J gave up 7 bases; unmatched junction bases: 6. The CDR3 loop reads CASSFWRERNEQFF. In DNA form, the CDR3 reads TGTGCCAGCAGCTTCTGGCGGGAGCGTAATGAGCAGTTCTTC.

CDR3 coding DNA: TGTGCCAGTAGTATAGCGGGAGAGGGTAGGAATGAGCAGTTCTTC. Its translation: CASSIAGEGRNEQFF. The chain couples TRBV19 to TRBJ2-1; possible D gene TRBD2, 6 bases. The CDR3 is made up of 15 amino acids. The V end lost 1 base, the J end lost 7 bases, and 14 bases lay between the germline ends. The germline V gene encodes CDR1 LNHDA and CDR2 SQIVND (reference sequence).

The J gene is TRBJ1-1, the V gene TRBV6-5; D gene uncertain. Germline values: CDR1 MNHEY, CDR2 SVGAGI. V lost 2 bases to trimming and J lost 0 bases, with 7 bases between them. The CDR3 contains 14 residues. CDR3 residues: CASSYGPLNTEAFF. The CDR3 coding sequence is TGTGCCAGCAGTTACGGCCCCCTGAACACTGAAGCTTTCTTT.

The V gene is TRBV6-5, the J gene TRBJ2-7; 10 nucleotides agree with TRBD2. The CDR3 spans 14 residues. Germline V lookup: CDR1 MNHEY, CDR2 SVGAGI. V shed 5 bases and J 2 bases; nucleotides not matched to a gene: 3. In nucleotides, the CDR3 is TGTGCCAGCAGTCCTAGCGGGAGACCCTACGAGCAGTACTTC. Encoded protein: CASSPSGRPYEQYF.

The rearrangement uses TRBV19 and TRBJ2-5; D remains unclear. Looked up from germline, CDR1 is LNHDA and CDR2 is SQIVND (reference sequence). The CDR3 sequence is 14 residues long. V shed 3 bases and J shed 5 bases, with 13 bases lying between them. CDR3 in DNA: TGTGCCAGTAGTATGGCCATAAGGGCGGAGACCCAGTACTTC. This gives the protein CASSMAIRAETQYF.